Listed below are T cell receptor beta chains from one sample, sequenced in a study of blood T cell repertoires in COVID-19. Assay: immunoSEQ multiplex PCR; the TCRdb copy retains only in-frame clones and omits some. The sample records around 160,000 clones, approximately 80% being singletons. The sample consisted of peripheral blood. These receptor sequences come from a human donor with acute or convalescent COVID-19. The donor label of this sample is uncertain. CDR3s include the opening cysteine and the closing phenylalanine or tryptophan. The order of the fields is D gene, J gene, V gene, clone size, CDR3 protein, CDR3 DNA. A D gene is named only where the DNA matches it firmly. The listing skips clone size in some rows; elsewhere it reads once, few, many or a size class.

d_gene: TRBD1; j_gene: TRBJ2-7; v_gene: TRBV27; abundance: -; CDR3aa: CASSWDRSSYEQYF; CDR3nt: TGTGCCAGCAGTTGGGACAGGAGCTCCTACGAGCAGTACTTC
d_gene: -; j_gene: TRBJ1-4; v_gene: TRBV5-1; abundance: once; CDR3aa: CASSLGRENEKLFF; CDR3nt: TGCGCCAGCAGTTTAGGACGGGAGAATGAAAAACTGTTTTTT
d_gene: -; j_gene: TRBJ2-1; v_gene: TRBV29-1; abundance: once; CDR3aa: CSVRTYLGNEQFF; CDR3nt: TGCAGCGTTAGGACTTACCTGGGCAATGAGCAGTTCTTC
d_gene: -; j_gene: TRBJ1-4; v_gene: TRBV6-5; abundance: once; CDR3aa: CASTEVATNEKLFF; CDR3nt: TGTGCCAGCACCGAGGTGGCAACTAATGAAAAACTGTTTTTT
d_gene: -; j_gene: TRBJ1-2; v_gene: TRBV9; abundance: -; CDR3aa: CASSPAGYGYTF; CDR3nt: TGTGCCAGCAGCCCCGCGGGGTATGGCTACACCTTC
d_gene: -; j_gene: TRBJ1-2; v_gene: TRBV19; abundance: -; CDR3aa: CASSIVVWAGDGYTF; CDR3nt: TGTGCCAGTAGTATAGTTGTCTGGGCAGGGGACGGCTACACCTTC
d_gene: TRBD1; j_gene: TRBJ1-1; v_gene: TRBV7-9; abundance: -; CDR3aa: CASSHIGTGDMNTEAFF; CDR3nt: TGTGCCAGCAGTCATATCGGGACAGGGGATATGAACACTGAAGCTTTCTTT
d_gene: TRBD1; j_gene: TRBJ1-5; v_gene: TRBV19; abundance: -; CDR3aa: CATRGQGKDQPQHF; CDR3nt: TGTGCCACCCGGGGACAGGGTAAGGATCAGCCCCAGCATTTT
d_gene: TRBD1; j_gene: TRBJ1-2; v_gene: TRBV6-5; abundance: -; CDR3aa: CASSSPRDRANYGYTF; CDR3nt: TGTGCCAGCAGTTCCCCCCGGGACAGGGCAAACTATGGCTACACCTTC
d_gene: -; j_gene: TRBJ2-1; v_gene: TRBV5-5; abundance: -; CDR3aa: CASSSGPEGRNEQFF; CDR3nt: TGTGCCAGCAGCTCGGGACCGGAGGGTAGGAATGAGCAGTTCTTC
d_gene: TRBD1; j_gene: TRBJ1-2; v_gene: TRBV19; abundance: few; CDR3aa: CASSITGQGANGYTF; CDR3nt: TGTGCCAGTAGTATCACTGGACAGGGGGCAAATGGCTACACCTTC
d_gene: TRBD2; j_gene: TRBJ2-1; v_gene: TRBV11-1; abundance: -; CDR3aa: CASSSTSGGYGNEQFF; CDR3nt: TGTGCCAGCAGCTCGACTAGCGGGGGGTATGGAAATGAGCAGTTCTTC
d_gene: -; j_gene: TRBJ1-1; v_gene: TRBV9; abundance: -; CDR3aa: CASSPIPAGAEAFF; CDR3nt: TGTGCCAGCAGCCCAATTCCGGCGGGGGCTGAAGCTTTCTTT
d_gene: TRBD1; j_gene: TRBJ1-6; v_gene: TRBV7-9; abundance: -; CDR3aa: CASSTHRDRDSPLHF; CDR3nt: TGTGCCAGCAGCACACACCGGGACAGGGACTCACCCCTCCACTTT
d_gene: -; j_gene: TRBJ1-3; v_gene: TRBV9; abundance: -; CDR3aa: CASSIGLGGNTIYF; CDR3nt: TGTGCCAGCAGCATCGGACTGGGTGGAAACACCATATATTTT
d_gene: -; j_gene: TRBJ2-3; v_gene: TRBV5-1; abundance: -; CDR3aa: CASSFAGAKGDTQYF; CDR3nt: TGCGCCAGCAGCTTCGCGGGGGCCAAAGGAGATACGCAGTATTTT
d_gene: -; j_gene: TRBJ1-1; v_gene: TRBV3-1/TRBV3-2; abundance: few; CDR3aa: CASSQDRGEGTEAFF; CDR3nt: TGTGCCAGCAGCCAAGATCGGGGGGAGGGCACTGAAGCTTTCTTT
d_gene: TRBD1; j_gene: TRBJ1-1; v_gene: TRBV4-1; abundance: many; CDR3aa: CASSQDSRGTGKAFF; CDR3nt: TGCGCCAGCAGCCAAGATAGTCGCGGGACAGGGAAAGCTTTCTTT
d_gene: -; j_gene: TRBJ2-7; v_gene: TRBV2; abundance: -; CDR3aa: CASPRYLDSYEQYF; CDR3nt: TGTGCCAGTCCAAGGTACCTAGACTCCTACGAGCAGTACTTC
d_gene: -; j_gene: TRBJ1-1; v_gene: TRBV27; abundance: -; CDR3aa: CASSLVGGNTEAFF; CDR3nt: TGTGCCAGCAGTTTAGTCGGGGGGAACACTGAAGCTTTCTTT
d_gene: TRBD2; j_gene: TRBJ2-1; v_gene: TRBV5-1; abundance: -; CDR3aa: CASSPTSGGYYNEQFF; CDR3nt: TGCGCCAGCAGCCCAACTAGCGGGGGATACTACAATGAGCAGTTCTTC
d_gene: -; j_gene: TRBJ1-3; v_gene: TRBV10-3; abundance: -; CDR3aa: CAATPGLISGNTIYF; CDR3nt: TGTGCCGCAACTCCGGGACTCATCTCTGGAAACACCATATATTTT
d_gene: TRBD2; j_gene: TRBJ2-1; v_gene: TRBV6-4; abundance: -; CDR3aa: CASSEVGGAYNEQFF; CDR3nt: TGTGCCAGCAGTGAGGTTGGGGGGGCCTACAATGAGCAGTTCTTC
d_gene: -; j_gene: TRBJ1-2; v_gene: TRBV20-1; abundance: few; CDR3aa: CSASIRNYGYTF; CDR3nt: TGCAGTGCCAGTATCCGTAACTATGGCTACACCTTC
d_gene: TRBD1; j_gene: TRBJ1-1; v_gene: TRBV19; abundance: -; CDR3aa: CASATGTGKRTEAFF; CDR3nt: TGTGCCAGTGCAACCGGGACAGGGAAAAGGACTGAAGCTTTCTTT
d_gene: -; j_gene: TRBJ2-3; v_gene: TRBV5-6; abundance: -; CDR3aa: CASNRDPLSTDTQYF; CDR3nt: TGTGCCAGCAATCGGGATCCCTTAAGCACAGATACGCAGTATTTT
d_gene: TRBD2; j_gene: TRBJ2-1; v_gene: TRBV3-1/TRBV3-2; abundance: -; CDR3aa: CASSQSGGFNEQFF; CDR3nt: TGTGCCAGCAGCCAGAGCGGGGGGTTCAATGAGCAGTTCTTC
d_gene: -; j_gene: TRBJ2-3; v_gene: TRBV19; abundance: -; CDR3aa: CATRDWLSADTQYF; CDR3nt: TGTGCCACTCGGGACTGGCTTTCGGCAGATACGCAGTATTTT
d_gene: -; j_gene: TRBJ1-2; v_gene: TRBV2; abundance: -; CDR3aa: CASSGQLYGYTF; CDR3nt: TGTGCCAGCAGTGGACAGCTCTATGGCTACACCTTC
d_gene: -; j_gene: TRBJ1-1; v_gene: TRBV10-3; abundance: few; CDR3aa: CAISESMEGKRAEAFF; CDR3nt: TGTGCCATCAGTGAGTCGATGGAGGGAAAAAGGGCTGAAGCTTTCTTT
d_gene: TRBD1; j_gene: TRBJ1-1; v_gene: TRBV7-9; abundance: -; CDR3aa: CASSPMWGQGNTEAFF; CDR3nt: TGTGCCAGCAGCCCAATGTGGGGACAGGGGAACACTGAAGCTTTCTTT
d_gene: -; j_gene: TRBJ1-2; v_gene: TRBV19; abundance: -; CDR3aa: CASSPIPRGHYGYTF; CDR3nt: TGTGCCAGTAGCCCAATTCCCCGAGGGCACTATGGCTACACCTTC
d_gene: TRBD1; j_gene: TRBJ1-2; v_gene: TRBV4-1; abundance: -; CDR3aa: CASSHPGGADYGYTF; CDR3nt: TGCGCCAGCAGCCACCCAGGGGGCGCCGACTATGGCTACACCTTC
d_gene: -; j_gene: TRBJ1-3; v_gene: TRBV24-1; abundance: -; CDR3aa: CATSDPDDTGRGNTIYF; CDR3nt: TGTGCCACCAGTGATCCCGACGATACAGGTCGCGGAAACACCATATATTTT
d_gene: -; j_gene: TRBJ2-2; v_gene: TRBV6-1; abundance: few; CDR3aa: CASSEAGGGNGELFF; CDR3nt: TGTGCCAGCAGTGAAGCGGGGGGAGGAAACGGGGAGCTGTTTTTT
d_gene: -; j_gene: TRBJ2-5; v_gene: TRBV6-5; abundance: once; CDR3aa: CATDRVPQETQYF; CDR3nt: TGTGCCACCGATCGAGTGCCACAAGAGACCCAGTACTTC
d_gene: TRBD1; j_gene: TRBJ1-4; v_gene: TRBV5-4; abundance: -; CDR3aa: CASSPDRERKEKLFF; CDR3nt: TGTGCCAGCAGCCCGGACAGGGAAAGGAAAGAAAAACTGTTTTTT
d_gene: TRBD1; j_gene: TRBJ1-1; v_gene: TRBV12-3/TRBV12-4; abundance: -; CDR3aa: CASSLGQGGEAFF; CDR3nt: TGTGCCAGCAGTTTAGGACAGGGGGGTGAAGCTTTCTTT
d_gene: -; j_gene: TRBJ1-1; v_gene: TRBV24-1; abundance: once; CDR3aa: CATSGGLGATEAFF; CDR3nt: TGTGCCACCAGTGGGGGCTTGGGGGCGACCGAAGCTTTCTTT